This TCR beta chain was sequenced in a study of Graves' ophthalmopathy and Graves' hyperthyroidism. Germline V CDR1 and CDR2: ENHRY, SYGVKD. The CDR3 length is 14 residues. Trimming shortened V by 4 bases and J by 4 bases, and 13 bases separated the two germline ends. General observations from the study: Clonotypes were expanded in thyroid at above 0.001 frequency, and most also appeared in blood.

This clonotype was recorded many times. As yet, its antigen is unknown. The study amplified TCR beta CDR3 regions using RNA transcripts. HTBI-primed RT-PCR formed the first round, and a multiplex PCR formed the second. TCRdb re-derived calls from the multiplex PCR reads in MiXCR, one entry per CDR3 protein. The table shows 1 million to 1.3 million distinct CDR3 sequences, with 35% to 45% occurring only once. The rearrangement uses TRBV10-3 and TRBJ1-2; D is unclear. The clonotype comes from an adult man with Graves' hyperthyroidism. Input material: peripheral blood or thyroid tissue (not recorded which). As DNA, the CDR3 is TGTGCCATCAGTGCTGAGGGTTCGGCCTATGGCTACACCTTC. This gives the protein CAISAEGSAYGYTF.